These T cell receptor beta chains were read from a single sample in a study of cytomegalovirus exposure and HLA in healthy donors. Libraries were prepared by immunoSEQ multiplex PCR; TCRdb keeps only in-frame clonotypes and omits some of them. The data contain around 45,000 clones, approximately 67% of them singletons. The source material was PBMCs. These TCRs come from a man aged 25-45 years in good health and CMV-seronegative. The CDR3 runs from the conserved cysteine through the conserved F or W. A D gene is named only where the DNA matches it firmly. Clone size appears in some rows only: once, few, many, or a class for an expanded clone.

size	V	J	D	CDR3	DNA
NA	TRBV5-4	TRBJ1-1	NA	CASSSFDRQEAFF	TGTGCCAGCAGCTCATTCGACAGACAAGAAGCTTTCTTT
NA	TRBV6-5	TRBJ1-4	NA	CASSYTVPRGEKLFF	TGTGCCAGCAGTTACACTGTCCCCCGGGGTGAAAAACTGTTTTTT
NA	TRBV23-1	TRBJ2-5	NA	CASSLLWEAHQETQYF	TGCGCCAGCAGTCTTCTCTGGGAGGCCCACCAAGAGACCCAGTACTTC
NA	TRBV7-9	TRBJ2-7	TRBD1	CASSLVDRGLSYEQYF	TGTGCCAGCAGCTTAGTCGACAGGGGATTATCCTACGAGCAGTACTTC
few	TRBV11-2	TRBJ2-3	NA	CASSLEGGGVTDTQYF	TGTGCCAGCAGCTTAGAAGGGGGAGGGGTCACAGATACGCAGTATTTT
NA	TRBV5-6	TRBJ2-5	NA	CASSPSRGETQYF	TGTGCCAGCAGCCCGAGTAGGGGGGAGACCCAGTACTTC
once	TRBV7-9	TRBJ1-1	TRBD1	CASSLDSPGTGGRNTEAFF	TGTGCCAGCAGCTTAGATTCTCCCGGGACAGGGGGCCGGAACACTGAAGCTTTCTTT
NA	TRBV9	TRBJ2-2	TRBD1	CASSVGGKQGAGELFF	TGTGCCAGCAGCGTAGGGGGGAAACAGGGGGCCGGGGAGCTGTTTTTT
once	TRBV18	TRBJ1-1	NA	CASSGQGPEAFF	TGTGCCAGCTCGGGCCAGGGCCCTGAAGCTTTCTTT
NA	TRBV29-1	TRBJ2-5	NA	CSVVSRETQYF	TGCAGCGTTGTTTCCAGGGAGACCCAGTACTTC
NA	TRBV7-9	TRBJ2-7	TRBD1	CASSNTGTAYEQYF	TGTGCCAGCAGCAACACCGGGACAGCCTACGAGCAGTACTTC
NA	TRBV18	TRBJ2-4	NA	CASSPLRAGEAKNIQYF	TGTGCCAGCTCACCATTGAGGGCAGGTGAAGCCAAAAACATTCAGTACTTC